The 3 T cell receptor beta chains below all came from one sample that was sequenced in a study of T cell clonotyping in hematopoietic cell transplantation. Profiled with immunoSEQ multiplex PCR; TCRdb holds only in-frame clones, not every one. The repertoire holds some 40,000 clones, with 95% as singletons. Sequencing was performed on peripheral blood mononuclear cells. The receptors were gathered from a man aged 30 to 45 in good health. Some clones in this sample may be carry-over from other donors' samples.

The gene calls are TRBV7-2 and TRBJ2-5; D is uncertain. CDR1 and CDR2 (germline): SGHTA, FQGNSA. Between the trimmed V and J ends, which lost 1 base and 10 bases, there was a span of 13 bases. CDR3 length: 13 residues. Here the CDR3 DNA reads TGTGCCAGCAGCTTAGAACACTCCCGGCACCAGTACTTC. Its translation: CASSLEHSRHQYF.

The rearrangement uses TRBV21-1 and TRBJ2-1; TRBD2, the D gene given by the table, was not confirmed from the DNA. TRBV21-1 is a listed pseudogene. The CDR3 length is 20 residues. CDR3 amino acids: CASSKLTVLAGEDMYNEQFF. In nucleotides, the CDR3 is TGTGCCAGCAGCAAACTTACTGTGCTAGCGGGAGAAGATATGTACAATGAGCAGTTCTTC.

The chain is built from TRBV23-1 and TRBJ2-7; the D is unclear. TRBV23-1 is annotated as an ORF whose role is uncertain. CDR3 length: 15 residues. V was clipped by 8 bases and J by 6 bases, with 23 bases between them. The CDR3 sequence is CASGIEGWAGGEQYF. As DNA, the CDR3 is TGCGCCAGCGGGATAGAAGGGTGGGCTGGCGGCGAGCAGTACTTC.